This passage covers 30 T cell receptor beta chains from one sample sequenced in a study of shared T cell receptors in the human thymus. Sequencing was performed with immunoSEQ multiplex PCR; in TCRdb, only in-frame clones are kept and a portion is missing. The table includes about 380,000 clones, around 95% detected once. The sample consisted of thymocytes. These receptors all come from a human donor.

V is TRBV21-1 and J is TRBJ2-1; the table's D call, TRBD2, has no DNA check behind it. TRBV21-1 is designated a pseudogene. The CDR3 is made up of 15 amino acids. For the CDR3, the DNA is TGTGCCAGCAAGATAACTAGCGGGGGCTACAATGAGCAGTTCTTC. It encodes CASKITSGGYNEQFF.

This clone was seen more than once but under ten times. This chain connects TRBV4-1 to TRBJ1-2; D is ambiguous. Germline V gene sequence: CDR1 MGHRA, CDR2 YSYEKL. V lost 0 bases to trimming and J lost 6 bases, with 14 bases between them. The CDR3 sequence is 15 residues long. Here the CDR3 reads CASSQEEEPSDGYTF. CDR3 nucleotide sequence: TGCGCCAGCAGCCAAGAGGAGGAACCTTCCGATGGCTACACCTTC.

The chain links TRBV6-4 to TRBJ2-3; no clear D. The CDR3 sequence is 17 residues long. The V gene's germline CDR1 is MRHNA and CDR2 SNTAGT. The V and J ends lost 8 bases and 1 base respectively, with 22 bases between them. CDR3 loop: CASPTNVVIICTDTQYF. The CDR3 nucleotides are TGTGCCAGCCCCACAAACGTCGTCATAATTTGCACAGATACGCAGTATTTT.

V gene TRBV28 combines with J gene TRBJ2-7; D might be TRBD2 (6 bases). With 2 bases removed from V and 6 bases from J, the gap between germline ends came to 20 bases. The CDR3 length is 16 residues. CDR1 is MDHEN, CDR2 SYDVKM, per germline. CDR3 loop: CASSLGGGSRPSEQYF. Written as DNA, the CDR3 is TGTGCCAGCAGTTTAGGAGGAGGGAGTAGACCGAGCGAGCAGTACTTC.

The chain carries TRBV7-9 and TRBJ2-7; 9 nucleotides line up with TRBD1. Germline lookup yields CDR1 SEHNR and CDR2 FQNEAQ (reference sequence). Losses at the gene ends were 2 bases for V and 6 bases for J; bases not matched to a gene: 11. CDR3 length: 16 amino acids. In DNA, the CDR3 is TGTGCCAGCAGCTTAAAGCGGGGACAGGGTCCAGGCGAGCAGTACTTC. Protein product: CASSLKRGQGPGEQYF. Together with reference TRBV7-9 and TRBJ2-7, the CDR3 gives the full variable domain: DTGVSQNPRHKITKRGQNVTFRCDPISEHNRLYWYRQTLGQGPEFLTYFQNEAQLEKSRLLSDRFSAERPKGSFSTLEIQRTEQGDSAMYLCASSLKRGQGPGEQYFGPGTRLTVT.

CDR3 in DNA: TGTGCCAGCAGCGCTCTAACAGGGGGCCTCGGGGAGACCCAGTACTTC. Amino acid sequence: CASSALTGGLGETQYF. V gene TRBV7-2 combines with J gene TRBJ2-5; 9 nucleotides agree with TRBD1. The length of the CDR3 is 16 residues. V shed 5 bases, J shed 5 bases, and the junction held 12 bases outside the gene matches. Per germline, CDR1 SGHTA and CDR2 FQGNSA.

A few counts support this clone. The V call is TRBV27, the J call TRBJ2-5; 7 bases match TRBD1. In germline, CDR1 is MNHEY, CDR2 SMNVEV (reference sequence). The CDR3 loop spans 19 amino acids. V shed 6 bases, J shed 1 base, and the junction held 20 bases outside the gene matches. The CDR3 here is CASSRNEPGFPGGQETQYF. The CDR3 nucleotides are TGTGCCAGCAGCCGTAATGAACCAGGGTTCCCAGGGGGCCAAGAGACCCAGTACTTC.

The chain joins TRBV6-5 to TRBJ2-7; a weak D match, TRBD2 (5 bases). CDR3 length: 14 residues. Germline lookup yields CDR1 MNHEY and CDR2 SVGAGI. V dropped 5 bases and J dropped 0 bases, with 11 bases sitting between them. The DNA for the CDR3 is TGTGCCAGCAGTGTGACTATGGTCTCCTACGAGCAGTACTTC. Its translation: CASSVTMVSYEQYF.

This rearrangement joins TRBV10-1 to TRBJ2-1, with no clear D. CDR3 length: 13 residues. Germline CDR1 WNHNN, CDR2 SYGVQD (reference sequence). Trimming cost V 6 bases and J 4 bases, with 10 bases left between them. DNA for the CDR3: TGCGCCAGCAGCCACCGGCGTTACAATGAGCAGTTCTTC. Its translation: CASSHRRYNEQFF.

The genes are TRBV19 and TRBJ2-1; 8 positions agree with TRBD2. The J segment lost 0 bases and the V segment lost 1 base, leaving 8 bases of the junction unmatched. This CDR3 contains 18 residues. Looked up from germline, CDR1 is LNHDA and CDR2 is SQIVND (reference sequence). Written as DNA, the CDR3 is TGTGCCAGTAGTATAGCTCCTAGCGGGTTAAGCTCCTACAATGAGCAGTTCTTC. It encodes CASSIAPSGLSSYNEQFF.

Here the CDR3 reads CATAGTSGYQETQYF. CDR3 coding DNA: TGTGCCACCGCCGGGACTAGCGGGTACCAAGAGACCCAGTACTTC. The rearrangement uses TRBV28 and TRBJ2-5; 12 nucleotides line up with TRBD2. V shed 10 bases, J shed 0 bases, and the junction held 6 bases outside the gene matches. CDR1 is MDHEN, CDR2 SYDVKM, per germline. The length of the CDR3 is 15 residues.

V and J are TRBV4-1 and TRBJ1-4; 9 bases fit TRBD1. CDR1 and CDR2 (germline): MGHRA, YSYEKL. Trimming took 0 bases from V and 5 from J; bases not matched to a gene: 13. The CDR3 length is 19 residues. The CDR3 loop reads CASSQDGQDRGFKNEKLFF. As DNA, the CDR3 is TGCGCCAGCAGCCAAGATGGTCAGGACAGGGGTTTTAAGAATGAAAAACTGTTTTTT.

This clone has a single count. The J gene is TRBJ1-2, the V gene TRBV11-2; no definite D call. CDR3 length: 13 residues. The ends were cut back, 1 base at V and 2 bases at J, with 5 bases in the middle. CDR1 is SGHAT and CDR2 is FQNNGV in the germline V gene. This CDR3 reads CASSLAGNYGYTF. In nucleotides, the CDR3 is TGTGCCAGCAGCTTAGCCGGAAACTATGGCTACACCTTC.

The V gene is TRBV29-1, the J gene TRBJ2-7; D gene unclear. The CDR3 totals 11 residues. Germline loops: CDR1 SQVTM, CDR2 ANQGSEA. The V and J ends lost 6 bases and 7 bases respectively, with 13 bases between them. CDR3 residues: CSVAGPMEQYF. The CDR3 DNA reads TGCAGCGTCGCCGGGCCCATGGAGCAGTACTTC.

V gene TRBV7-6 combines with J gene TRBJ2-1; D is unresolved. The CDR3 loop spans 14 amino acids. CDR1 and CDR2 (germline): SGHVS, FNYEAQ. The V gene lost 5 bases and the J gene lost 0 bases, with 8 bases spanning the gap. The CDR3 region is CASSPAFSYNEQFF. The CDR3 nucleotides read TGTGCCAGCAGCCCGGCCTTCTCCTACAATGAGCAGTTCTTC. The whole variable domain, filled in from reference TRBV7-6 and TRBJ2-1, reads GAGVSQSPRYKVTKRGQDVALRCDPISGHVSLYWYRQALGQGPEFLTYFNYEAQQDKSGLPNDRFSAERPEGSISTLTIQRTEQRDSAMYRCASSPAFSYNEQFFGPGTRLTVL.

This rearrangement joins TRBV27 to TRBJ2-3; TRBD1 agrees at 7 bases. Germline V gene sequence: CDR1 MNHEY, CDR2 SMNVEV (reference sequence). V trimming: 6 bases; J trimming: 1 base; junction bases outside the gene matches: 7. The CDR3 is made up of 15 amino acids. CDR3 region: CASRRTGFGTDTQYF. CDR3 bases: TGTGCCAGCAGGCGGACAGGATTTGGCACAGATACGCAGTATTTT.

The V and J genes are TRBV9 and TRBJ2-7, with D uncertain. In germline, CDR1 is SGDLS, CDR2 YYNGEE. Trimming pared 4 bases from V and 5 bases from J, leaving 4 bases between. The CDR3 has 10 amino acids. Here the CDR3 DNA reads TGTGCCAGCAGCAAACACGAGCAGTACTTC. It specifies CASSKHEQYF.

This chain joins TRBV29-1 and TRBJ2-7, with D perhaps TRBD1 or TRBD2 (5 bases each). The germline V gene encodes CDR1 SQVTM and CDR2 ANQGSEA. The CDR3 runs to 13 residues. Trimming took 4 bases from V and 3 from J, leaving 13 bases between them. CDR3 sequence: CSVGGSDHYEQYF. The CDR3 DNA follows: TGCAGCGTTGGGGGGAGCGACCACTACGAGCAGTACTTC.

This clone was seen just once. CDR3 sequence: CASRLNDRGSEGYTF. The CDR3 DNA sequence: TGTGCCAGCAGACTCAACGACAGGGGCTCGGAGGGCTACACCTTC. The chain uses TRBV28 and TRBJ1-2; 8 nucleotides agree with TRBD1. Germline CDR1 is MDHEN and CDR2 is SYDVKM. Germline trimming cut 6 bases from V and 8 bases from J; bases unmatched to any gene: 14. This CDR3 has 15 residues.

This CDR3 is CASSFARRERFEQYF. The CDR3 DNA reads TGTGCCAGCAGCTTCGCCAGGAGGGAGAGGTTCGAGCAGTACTTC. The chain employs TRBV7-9 and TRBJ2-7, with a tentative D call TRBD2 (6 bases). Germline CDR1 reads SEHNR; CDR2 reads FQNEAQ (reference sequence). V shed 3 bases and J shed 6 bases, with 18 bases lying between them. The CDR3 is made up of 15 amino acids.

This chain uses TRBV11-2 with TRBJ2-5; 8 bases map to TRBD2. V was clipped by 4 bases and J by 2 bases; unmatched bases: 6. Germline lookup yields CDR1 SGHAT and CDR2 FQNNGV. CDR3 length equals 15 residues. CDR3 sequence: CASSSPTSGQETQYF. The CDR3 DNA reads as TGTGCCAGCAGCTCGCCTACTAGCGGACAAGAGACCCAGTACTTC.

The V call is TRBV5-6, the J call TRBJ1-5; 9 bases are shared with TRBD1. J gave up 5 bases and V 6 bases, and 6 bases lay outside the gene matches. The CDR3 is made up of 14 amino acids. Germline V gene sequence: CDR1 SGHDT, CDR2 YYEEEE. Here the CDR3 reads CASTTGGVYQPQHF. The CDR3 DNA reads TGTGCCAGCACCACAGGGGGCGTCTATCAGCCCCAGCATTTT.

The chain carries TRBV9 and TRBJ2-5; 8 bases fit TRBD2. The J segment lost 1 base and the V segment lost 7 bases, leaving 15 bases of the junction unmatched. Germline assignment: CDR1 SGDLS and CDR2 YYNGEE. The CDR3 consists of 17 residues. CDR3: CASQSGSVPQSQETQYF. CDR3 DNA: TGTGCCAGCCAAAGCGGGAGCGTCCCTCAAAGCCAAGAGACCCAGTACTTC.

In nucleotides, the CDR3 is TGTGCCAGCAGACAGACTAGCGGGCGGGACGAGCAGTACTTC. It encodes CASRQTSGRDEQYF. The chain links TRBV7-8 to TRBJ2-7; 10 bases are a match to TRBD2. The germline V gene encodes CDR1 SGHVS and CDR2 FQNEAQ. The CDR3 runs 14 residues. V lost 6 bases and J lost 5; bases outside the gene matches: 7.

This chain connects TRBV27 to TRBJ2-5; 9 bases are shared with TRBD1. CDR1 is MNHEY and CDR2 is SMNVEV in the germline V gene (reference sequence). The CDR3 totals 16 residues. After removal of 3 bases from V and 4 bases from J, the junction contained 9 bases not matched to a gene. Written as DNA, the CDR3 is TGTGCCAGCAGTTTGGTGACAGGGGGAGGATTAGAGACCCAGTACTTC. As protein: CASSLVTGGGLETQYF.

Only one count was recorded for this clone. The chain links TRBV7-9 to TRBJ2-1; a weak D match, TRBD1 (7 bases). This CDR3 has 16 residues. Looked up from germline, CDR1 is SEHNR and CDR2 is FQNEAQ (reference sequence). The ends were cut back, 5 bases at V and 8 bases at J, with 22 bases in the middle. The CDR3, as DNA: TGTGCCAGCAGCCTACCCCCACGACAGGGAGGTGATGAGCAGTTCTTC. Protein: CASSLPPRQGGDEQFF.

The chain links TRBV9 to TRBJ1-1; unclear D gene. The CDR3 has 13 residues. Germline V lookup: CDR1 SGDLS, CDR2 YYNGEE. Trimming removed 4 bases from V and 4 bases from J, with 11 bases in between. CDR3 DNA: TGTGCCAGCAGCCGGGCCTCACCCACTGAAGCTTTCTTT. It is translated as CASSRASPTEAFF.

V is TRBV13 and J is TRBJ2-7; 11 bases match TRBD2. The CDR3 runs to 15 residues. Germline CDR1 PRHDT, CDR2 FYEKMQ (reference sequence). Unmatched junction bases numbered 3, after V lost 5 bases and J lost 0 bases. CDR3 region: CASSTTSGNSYEQYF. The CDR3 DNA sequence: TGTGCCAGCAGCACGACTAGCGGGAACTCCTACGAGCAGTACTTC.

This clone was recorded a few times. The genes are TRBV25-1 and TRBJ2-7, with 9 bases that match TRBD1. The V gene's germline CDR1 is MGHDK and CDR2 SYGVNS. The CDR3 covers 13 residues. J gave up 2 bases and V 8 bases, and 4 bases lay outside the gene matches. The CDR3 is CASSGDRAYEQYF. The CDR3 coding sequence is TGTGCCAGCTCAGGGGACAGGGCCTACGAGCAGTACTTC.

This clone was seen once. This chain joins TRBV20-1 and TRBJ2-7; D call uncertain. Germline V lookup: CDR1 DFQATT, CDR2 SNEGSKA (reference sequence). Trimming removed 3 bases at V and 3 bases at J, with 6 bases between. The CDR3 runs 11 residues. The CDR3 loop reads CSARAVYEQYF. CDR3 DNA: TGCAGTGCTAGGGCGGTCTACGAGCAGTACTTC.